This T cell receptor (beta chain) derives from a study of blood T cell repertoires in COVID-19. Background on the study: Sites across the United States, Italy and Spain contributed samples from acute and convalescent COVID-19.

CDR1 MDHEN and CDR2 SYDVKM come from the germline V gene. The CDR3 runs 13 residues. Between the trimmed V and J ends, which lost 5 bases and 4 bases, there was a span of 8 bases. In the source study's methods: Estimation of nucleated cell counts was performed using reference gene primer amplification. TCRdb keeps only in-frame clones here, not all; method: immunoSEQ multiplex PCR. Clonal size and the V and J genes are those of that table, whereas D and trimming came from the DNA. The table lists about 300,000 clones, more than 75% of them singletons. This TCR was recovered from a man aged 65 to 85 with acute or convalescent COVID-19. Sequencing used peripheral blood. The J gene is TRBJ1-4, the V gene TRBV28; the D is unclear. Here the CDR3 DNA reads TGTGCCAGCAGTACGGGATTTAATGAAAAACTGTTTTTT. It yields the protein CASSTGFNEKLFF.